This T cell receptor (beta chain) originates from a study of PD-1 blockade in classical Hodgkin lymphoma. Study-wide context: Once every 2 weeks, patients received intravenous nivolumab at 3 mg/kg.

Brentuximab vedotin exposure varied among the patients, all of whom had relapsed after autologous stem cell transplantation. Data came from immunoSEQ multiplex PCR; TCRdb stores just in-frame clones and leaves some out. This table has approximately 59,000 clones, approximately 90% appearing once. Trimming removed 1 base at V and 3 bases at J, with 6 bases between. Looked up from germline, CDR1 is SEHNR and CDR2 is FQNEAQ (reference sequence). This CDR3 contains 13 residues. This receptor was identified in a human donor with classical Hodgkin lymphoma. The sequenced sample was peripheral blood mononuclear cells (PBMCs), obtained before the second cycle of nivolumab. The rearrangement uses TRBV7-9 and TRBJ1-2, with D perhaps TRBD1 (5 bases). CDR3 coding DNA: TGTGCCAGCAGCTTAGGGGGGGACTATGGCTACACCTTC. This gives the protein CASSLGGDYGYTF.